This T cell receptor beta chain is from a study of blood T cell repertoires in COVID-19. Study overall: Material from acute and convalescent COVID-19 was sourced from the United States, Italy and Spain. T cells, B-cell-depleted T cells, or PBMCs supplied cDNA or gDNA.

Participants spanned ages about 18 to 89 years and resided in 24 US areas. Trimming removed 1 base from V and 0 bases from J; junction bases left unmatched: 3. Germline V gives CDR1 KGHSH, CDR2 LQKENI. The CDR3 contains 16 residues. In the authors' methods: The authors estimated nucleated cell counts from reference gene primer amplification. Profiling relied on immunoSEQ multiplex PCR, and the TCRdb table lists in-frame clones only, not all of them. V, J and clone size are those of that table, while D and trimming were read from the DNA. The data hold 240,000 or so clones, with around 88% observed a single time.

J is TRBJ2-7 and V is TRBV18, with TRBD2 matching over 10 bases. The receptor was isolated from a woman between 40 and 55 years old with acute COVID-19. Sequenced sample: PBMCs or T cells enriched from blood (not recorded which). CDR3 DNA: TGTGCCAGCTCACCACAGGCTAGCGGGAGCTCCTACGAGCAGTACTTC. Amino acids: CASSPQASGSSYEQYF. Filled out from reference TRBV18 and TRBJ2-7, the complete variable domain reads NAGVMQNPRHLVRRRGQEARLRCSPMKGHSHVYWYRQLPEEGLKFMVYLQKENIIDESGMPKERFSAEFPKEGPSILRIQQVVRGDSAAYFCASSPQASGSSYEQYFGPGTRLTVT.